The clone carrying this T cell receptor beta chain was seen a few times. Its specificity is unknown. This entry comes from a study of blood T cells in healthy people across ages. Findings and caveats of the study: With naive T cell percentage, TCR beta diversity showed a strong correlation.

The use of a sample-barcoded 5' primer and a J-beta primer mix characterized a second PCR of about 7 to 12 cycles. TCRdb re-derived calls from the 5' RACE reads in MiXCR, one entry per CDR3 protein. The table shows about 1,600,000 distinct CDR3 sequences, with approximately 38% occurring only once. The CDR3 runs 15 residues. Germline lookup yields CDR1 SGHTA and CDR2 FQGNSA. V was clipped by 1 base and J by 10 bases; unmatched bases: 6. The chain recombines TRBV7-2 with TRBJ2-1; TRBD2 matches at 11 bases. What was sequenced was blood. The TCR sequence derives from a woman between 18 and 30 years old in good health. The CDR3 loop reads CASSLGLAGTREQFF. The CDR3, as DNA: TGTGCCAGCAGCTTAGGACTAGCGGGGACTCGCGAGCAGTTCTTC.